One and the same sample provided the 9 T cell receptor beta chains below, sequenced in a study of blood T cells in healthy people across ages. Combining a sample-barcoded 5' primer with a J-beta primer mix, a second PCR ran for 7 to 11 cycles. MiXCR, run by TCRdb on the 5' RACE reads, gives a single entry per CDR3 protein. The data show around 820,000 distinct CDR3 sequences, roughly 25% seen once. The data also belong to a second study, concerning T cells of mothers and their children.

Source material: blood. Every receptor here comes from a boy aged 10-17 years in good health.

V is TRBV10-3 and J is TRBJ2-7; D ambiguous. V gave up 0 bases and J gave up 4 bases, with 7 bases separating them. Germline CDR1 ENHRY, CDR2 SYGVKD. CDR3 length: 13 residues. The CDR3: CAISESKAYEQYF. In DNA form, the CDR3 reads TGTGCCATCAGTGAGTCGAAGGCGTACGAGCAGTACTTC.

The chain employs TRBV7-9 and TRBJ2-1; D might be TRBD1 or TRBD2, each matching 5 bases. The CDR3 loop spans 13 amino acids. V lost 5 bases, J lost 15 bases, and 20 bases lay in between. In germline, CDR1 is SEHNR, CDR2 FQNEAQ (reference sequence). This CDR3 reads CASSATYEGPGFF. CDR3 sequence (DNA): TGTGCCAGCAGCGCTACATACGAGGGACCGGGGTTCTTC.

The table lists this clonotype with a count of one. CDR3 loop: CSHRTSGSTDTQYF. The CDR3, as DNA: TGCAGCCACAGGACTAGCGGGAGCACAGATACGCAGTATTTT. V usage is TRBV29-1 and J usage is TRBJ2-3; TRBD2 matches at 11 bases. Germline V gives CDR1 SQVTM, CDR2 ANQGSEA. The CDR3 is made up of 14 amino acids. J gave up 0 bases and V 8 bases, and 4 bases lay outside the gene matches.

This clonotype occurred a few times. V and J are TRBV20-1 and TRBJ2-7; TRBD2 aligns across 10 bases. This CDR3 region has 14 residues. The J segment lost 6 bases and the V segment lost 4 bases, leaving 9 bases of the junction unmatched. Germline V gene sequence: CDR1 DFQATT, CDR2 SNEGSKA (reference sequence). CDR3 region: CSAKVGTSVSEQYF. The CDR3 region has the DNA TGCAGTGCTAAGGTCGGGACTAGCGTCTCCGAGCAGTACTTC.

This chain connects TRBV28 to TRBJ2-3, with D possibly being TRBD1 (5 bases). This CDR3 has 14 residues. Trimming removed 5 bases from V and 3 bases from J, with 12 bases in between. Germline loops: CDR1 MDHEN, CDR2 SYDVKM. CDR3 in amino acids: CASSQGARTDTQYF. CDR3 DNA sequence: TGTGCCAGCAGTCAAGGGGCGAGGACAGATACGCAGTATTTT.

This clonotype was detected a few times. This sequence joins TRBV9 and TRBJ1-2; no clear D gene. CDR3 length: 13 residues. CDR1 and CDR2 from the germline V gene are SGDLS and YYNGEE. The V and J ends lost 1 base and 6 bases respectively, with 10 bases between them. This CDR3 reads CASSVQQSHGYTF. The CDR3 nucleotides read TGTGCCAGCAGCGTACAACAATCACATGGCTACACCTTC.

The gene calls are TRBV4-1 and TRBJ2-7; 9 bases map to TRBD1. After removal of 4 bases from V and 3 bases from J, the junction contained 13 bases not matched to a gene. The CDR3 is made up of 17 amino acids. Germline V lookup: CDR1 MGHRA, CDR2 YSYEKL. CDR3 amino acids: CASSLSFGPGQGYEQYF. In DNA, the CDR3 is TGCGCCAGCAGCCTCTCGTTCGGTCCGGGACAGGGCTACGAGCAGTACTTC.

This clonotype was picked up a small number of times. This chain uses TRBV28 with TRBJ2-7, with D uncertain. Trimming removed 6 bases from V and 0 bases from J, with 15 bases in between. Germline CDR1 and CDR2: MDHEN and SYDVKM. CDR3 length equals 15 residues. CDR3 nucleotide sequence: TGTGCCAGCAGCCCCGGTGTACAGCCCTCCTACGAGCAGTACTTC. It is translated as CASSPGVQPSYEQYF.

This clonotype was seen a few times. The genes are TRBV20-1 and TRBJ1-4, with D maybe TRBD1 (5 bases). The CDR3 contains 16 residues. CDR1 and CDR2 from the germline V gene are DFQATT and SNEGSKA (reference sequence). Between the trimmed V and J ends, which lost 0 bases and 10 bases, there was a span of 21 bases. CDR3 sequence (DNA): TGCAGTGCTAGAGATGGTGGCCTGCAGGGAGCGGGAAAACTGTTTTTT. Protein sequence: CSARDGGLQGAGKLFF.